This TCR beta chain is drawn from a study of blood T cells in healthy people across ages. CDR1 is SQVTM and CDR2 is ANQGSEA in the germline V gene. The V segment lost 4 bases and the J segment 5 bases; nucleotides outside the gene matches: 6. The CDR3 runs to 14 residues. With a J-beta primer mix and a sample-barcoded 5' primer, a second PCR ran roughly 6 to 11 cycles. Using its own MiXCR run on the 5' RACE reads, TCRdb lists one record per CDR3 protein. The sample includes around 600,000 distinct CDR3 sequences, more than 45% seen only once; the top ten take 20% to 25%. This clonotype turned up a few times.

Sequencing was done on a sample of blood. The sequence came from a man aged 80 or over in good health. This rearrangement joins TRBV29-1 to TRBJ2-5; 11 bases fit TRBD1. The CDR3 spells CSVVDRGRRETQYF. CDR3 nucleotides: TGCAGCGTTGTGGACAGGGGGCGAAGGGAGACCCAGTACTTC.